Each of the 15 T cell receptor beta chains below was sequenced from the same sample in a study of blood T cell repertoires in COVID-19. This table comes from immunoSEQ multiplex PCR, and its TCRdb copy is limited to in-frame clones, with some not included. The sample contains a few hundred thousand clones, around 90% of which appear only once. What was sequenced was PBMCs or T cells enriched from blood (not recorded which). The receptors originated from a young woman who had recovered from COVID-19.

This chain connects TRBV10-3 to TRBJ1-1, with D unresolved. Trimming pared 10 bases from V and 0 bases from J, leaving 6 bases between. This CDR3 is 11 amino acids long. Looked up from germline, CDR1 is ENHRY and CDR2 is SYGVKD. CDR3 coding DNA: TGTGCCACCGCGCTGAACACTGAAGCTTTCTTT. It is translated as CATALNTEAFF.

This rearrangement joins TRBV19 to TRBJ2-6; no clear D gene. The germline V and J ends were trimmed by 5 bases and 4 bases, with 15 bases remaining between them. Germline CDR1 and CDR2: LNHDA and SQIVND (reference sequence). The CDR3 covers 16 residues. In DNA form, the CDR3 reads TGTGCCAGTAGTCCGCAGACAAGTAGGGGGGCCAACGTCCTGACTTTC. Translated: CASSPQTSRGANVLTF.

V is TRBV5-1 and J is TRBJ2-7; 13 bases agree with TRBD2. The germline V gene encodes CDR1 SGHRS and CDR2 YFSETQ. CDR3 length: 15 amino acids. V shed 4 bases and J 12 bases; nucleotides not matched to a gene: 13. The CDR3 bases are TGCGCCAGCAGCACCGGGACTAGCGGGATGTCCTGGGTGTACTTC. Protein product: CASSTGTSGMSWVYF.

V usage is TRBV30 and J usage is TRBJ1-2; the match to TRBD1 covers 7 bases. The CDR3 length is 17 residues. Germline V CDR1 and CDR2: GTSNPN, SVGIG (reference sequence). J gave up 6 bases and V 2 bases, and 18 bases lay outside the gene matches. DNA of the CDR3: TGTGCCTGGAGTATACTCGGACAGGCCCGATTAGGAGATGGCTACACCTTC. This codes for CAWSILGQARLGDGYTF.

In DNA form, the CDR3 reads TGTGCCAGCAGTGAGGCTCAAGCGGGGTATGGCGAGCAGTACTTC. This codes for CASSEAQAGYGEQYF. The V gene is TRBV2, the J gene TRBJ2-7; 7 bases are shared with TRBD2. Trimming at V came to 3 bases and at J to 6 bases, leaving 11 bases not matched to a gene. Germline V lookup: CDR1 SNHLY, CDR2 FYNNEI. This CDR3 is built from 15 residues.

The V and J genes are TRBV4-2 and TRBJ1-1; D is unclear. CDR1 is LGHNA and CDR2 is YNFKEQ in the germline V gene. The CDR3 extends over 11 amino acids. V was shortened by 0 bases and J by 8 bases, with 4 bases between the two germline ends. The CDR3 coding sequence is TGTGCCAGCAGCCAAGAAACAGAAGCTTTCTTT. Translation gives CASSQETEAFF.

V and J are TRBV6-2 or TRBV6-3 and TRBJ2-3, with TRBD1 matching 9 bases. Germline V gene sequence: CDR1 MNHEY, CDR2 SVGEGT. Trimming cost V 0 bases and J 4 bases; bases outside gene matches: 5. This CDR3 has 16 residues. As DNA, the CDR3 is TGTGCCAGCAGTTACTCGAGAACAGGGGGCGCAGATACGCAGTATTTT. Translated: CASSYSRTGGADTQYF.

The V gene is TRBV5-8, the J gene TRBJ1-2; TRBD1 is a possible D gene (6 bases). V shed 3 bases and J shed 4 bases, with 19 bases lying between them. The CDR3 runs 16 residues. Germline V gives CDR1 SGHTS, CDR2 YDEGEE. CDR3 coding DNA: TGTGCCAGCAGCTGGGGTCCAGGGGCCACCTCCTATGGCTACACCTTC. Translated, it gives CASSWGPGATSYGYTF.

This clone was counted once. This rearrangement joins TRBV12-3 or TRBV12-4 to TRBJ2-1, with D unclear. The CDR3 runs to 13 residues. V lost 3 bases and J 10 bases, leaving 13 bases between the germline ends. The CDR3 spells CASSFLYLGEQFF. The CDR3 DNA reads TGTGCCAGCAGTTTCCTTTACCTCGGGGAGCAGTTCTTC.

About this clone: The sample holds other DNA sequences that translate to the same CDR3. The V call is TRBV5-1, the J call TRBJ1-1; D perhaps matches TRBD1 (5 bases). V shed 4 bases and J shed 3 bases, with 13 bases lying between them. The CDR3 covers 14 residues. Germline V gene data show CDR1 as SGHRS and CDR2 as YFSETQ. CDR3 DNA: TGCGCCAGCAGCCTGCAGGGAGGGGACACTGAAGCTTTCTTT. This encodes CASSLQGGDTEAFF.

V usage is TRBV23-1 and J usage is TRBJ1-3; 7 bases match TRBD1. TRBV23-1 is classed as an ORF, of uncertain function. The CDR3 has 18 residues. V lost 3 bases and J lost 3; bases outside the gene matches: 14. CDR3 region: CASSHPDRERFSGNTIYF. The CDR3 DNA follows: TGCGCCAGCAGTCATCCTGACAGGGAGAGGTTTAGTGGAAACACCATATATTTT.

This chain joins TRBV5-1 and TRBJ1-1, with 8 nucleotides matching TRBD1. J gave up 2 bases and V 0 bases, and 3 bases lay outside the gene matches. Per germline, CDR1 SGHRS and CDR2 YFSETQ. The CDR3 loop spans 15 amino acids. The CDR3 region has the DNA TGCGCCAGCAGCTTGGACGGACAGGGAAACACTGAAGCTTTCTTT. The encoded protein is CASSLDGQGNTEAFF.

The chain uses TRBV6-5 and TRBJ1-5, with D possibly TRBD1 on 6 matching bases. The CDR3 contains 15 residues. In germline, CDR1 is MNHEY, CDR2 SVGAGI. V was clipped by 2 bases and J by 3 bases, with 11 bases between them. CDR3 DNA sequence: TGTGCCAGCAGTTACACCGGACAGCCCAATCAGCCCCAGCATTTT. Its protein product is CASSYTGQPNQPQHF.

In this sample, this clone turned up a few times. This rearrangement joins TRBV19 to TRBJ1-1; tentatively, D is TRBD1 (6 bases). The CDR3 totals 13 residues. The V end lost 6 bases, the J end lost 0 bases, and 8 bases lay between the germline ends. Germline assignment: CDR1 LNHDA and CDR2 SQIVND (reference sequence). This chain's CDR3 is CASSGGLNTEAFF. CDR3 sequence (DNA): TGTGCCAGTAGCGGGGGGCTGAACACTGAAGCTTTCTTT.

The gene calls are TRBV7-9 and TRBJ2-7; 10 positions match TRBD1. V lost 4 bases and J lost 7; bases outside the gene matches: 10. The CDR3 loop spans 15 amino acids. Germline CDR1 is SEHNR and CDR2 is FQNEAQ (reference sequence). In DNA, the CDR3 is TGTGCCAGCAGCTCGGGGGACAGGGGATTTTATGAGCAGTACTTC. This encodes CASSSGDRGFYEQYF. Using reference TRBV7-9 and TRBJ2-7 for the parts outside the CDR3, the full variable domain is DTGVSQNPRHKITKRGQNVTFRCDPISEHNRLYWYRQTLGQGPEFLTYFQNEAQLEKSRLLSDRFSAERPKGSFSTLEIQRTEQGDSAMYLCASSSGDRGFYEQYFGPGTRLTVT.